This T cell receptor (beta chain) comes out of a study of CD8+ T cells in alopecia areata listed by TCRdb under 2018. About the investigation overall: In both human patients and the C3H/HeJ mouse model, the study applied high-throughput TCRbeta sequencing to look at T cell clonal expansion in alopecia areata. Scalp clonality was compared among normal scalp (n=4), patchy alopecia areata scalp (n=8), and alopecia totalis/universalis scalp (n=8). RNA was extracted with the PAXgene miRNA kit for fixed scalp, the miRNeasy kit for PBMCs, and the RNeasy kit for mouse skin. In humans, TCRbeta sequencing was performed on scalp tissue and on sorted CD4+ and CD8+ peripheral blood T cells from healthy controls and from patients with patchy or totalis/universalis alopecia areata. Amplification of TCRbeta CDR3 regions was done by immunoSEQ multiplex PCR using 35 Vbeta forward primers and 13 Jbeta reverse primers.

General findings and caveats noted by the study authors: Shared TCR sequences between patients were less evident than in mice, which may be partly attributable to HLA diversity in the patient population. Scalp TCR repertoire analysis is complicated because resident alphabeta T cells in normal human skin are also sequenced, whereas mouse skin is dominated by gammadelta T cells. Lesional scalp, especially in alopecia totalis/universalis, showed higher clonality and more expanded CD8+ clones than normal scalp, suggesting antigenic drive.

Notes on this clone: Which antigen it targets is not known. Within one base of it there is no much larger clone, and no base qualities were kept.

Peripheral blood and lesional scalp punch biopsies were obtained from patients with alopecia areata. PBMCs were isolated by density centrifugation and stained for CD3, CD4 and CD8, after which CD4+ and CD8+ T cells were sorted on a FACSAria. The untreated alopecia areata patients were recruited through a multicenter biomarker study. In a handful of patients from the biomarker study, blood CD8+ T cells were sorted further into NKG2D-low and NKG2D-high fractions. V loses 3 bases, J loses 9 bases, and the germline ends lie 23 bases apart. The cysteine opens and the phenylalanine closes a CDR3 of 16 amino acids. Of all the DNA, just the CDR3 is kept, 48 bases in frame from base 1. The germline V gene provides CDR1 SGHDT and CDR2 YYEEEE. Libraries were prepared through the immunoSEQ multiplex PCR assay. To provide template for TCR sequencing, every sample had RNA extracted and reverse transcribed into cDNA. First-strand cDNA was synthesized with SuperScript III using a 2:1 mix of oligo-dT and random hexamers. A synthetic immune receptor repertoire was used to measure amplification bias, and any remaining bias was corrected computationally. Regarding the original processing steps: Raw reads were preprocessed to remove errors, and CDR3 was defined by IMGT conventions from the conserved cysteine to phenylalanine. Clonality was calculated as 1 minus Shannon entropy normalized by log2 of the number of productive unique TCRs. Whether scalp clones were CD4 or CD8 was inferred by matching scalp TCRbeta sequences against CD4 and CD8 repertoires sorted from blood. This is the immuneACCESS table as TCRdb keeps it, with only in-frame sequences that have V and J called. A part of the clones is gone; compared with another copy, unresolved V genes explain less than half, and the rest is unexplained. From that table come the V and J calls and clone size; the DNA was used to work out D and trimming. The sample data list 110,000 or so clones, and 50% to 60% of these were observed just once. 23% of the sample goes to the ten largest clones.

This TCR came from a human donor with alopecia areata. Sequenced sample: NKG2D-low CD8+ T cells sorted from blood. According to the study, the label for this sample's cell subset or site signals: sorted CD8+ NKG2D-low blood T cells. The sequence joins TRBV5-6 to TRBJ2-3; no D gene call is confident. The nucleotide sequence is TGTGCCAGCAGCTGGTGGACGGCTCCCCCTGGAGAGACGCAGTATTTT. Its translation reads: CASSWWTAPPGETQYF.